The 20 T cell receptor beta chains given below trace back to one sample, sequenced in a study of blood T cell repertoires in COVID-19. TCRdb's table, derived via immunoSEQ multiplex PCR, lists solely in-frame clones and lacks some. Of over 350,000 clones in the sample, more than 85% are singletons; the top ten hold 4% to 5.5%. What was sequenced was peripheral blood. These receptors were taken from a woman younger than 45 with acute or convalescent COVID-19.

The rearrangement joins TRBV11-2 to TRBJ2-5; TRBD1 matches 8 bases. With V trimmed by 3 bases and J by 4 bases, 1 base remained unmatched. CDR1 and CDR2 (germline): SGHAT, FQNNGV. The CDR3 has 13 amino acids. The CDR3 reads CASSFGQGETQYF. In DNA form, the CDR3 reads TGTGCCAGCAGCTTTGGACAGGGAGAGACCCAGTACTTC. Supplemented by reference TRBV11-2 and TRBJ2-5, the full variable domain reads EAGVAQSPRYKIIEKRQSVAFWCNPISGHATLYWYQQILGQGPKLLIQFQNNGVVDDSQLPKDRFSAERLKGVDSTLKIQPAKLEDSAVYLCASSFGQGETQYFGPGTRLLVL.

The V and J genes are TRBV18 and TRBJ2-7; TRBD1 is a possible D gene (5 bases). The CDR3 loop spans 14 amino acids. The germline V and J ends were trimmed by 6 bases and 3 bases, with 15 bases remaining between them. CDR1 and CDR2 from the germline V gene are KGHSH and LQKENI. The chain's CDR3 is CASSPPDKNYEQYF. CDR3 nucleotides: TGTGCCAGCTCCCCTCCGGACAAAAACTACGAGCAGTACTTC.

The CDR3 DNA reads TGTGCCAGCAGCCAGGTGGGACAGGGTCCGGGCGGCTACACCTTC. Residues: CASSQVGQGPGGYTF. The chain recombines TRBV3-1 (or the pseudogene TRBV3-2) with TRBJ1-2; 9 bases fit TRBD1. Trimming at V came to 3 bases and at J to 8 bases, leaving 10 bases not matched to a gene. From germline, CDR1 is LGHDT and CDR2 YNNKEL (reference sequence). The CDR3 loop spans 15 amino acids.

CDR3 in amino acids: CASTPAGTRNTGELFF. For the CDR3, the DNA is TGTGCCAGCACCCCCGCCGGGACTAGGAACACCGGGGAGCTGTTTTTT. This chain connects TRBV5-4 to TRBJ2-2, with 8 bases aligning to TRBD2. Trimming at V came to 6 bases and at J to 1 base, leaving 8 bases not matched to a gene. The CDR3 sequence is 16 residues long. Germline loops: CDR1 SGHNT, CDR2 YYREEE (reference sequence).

The CDR3 DNA sequence: TGTGCCAGTAGTCCCAGGACAGGGGACTACGAGCAGTACTTC. Encoded protein: CASSPRTGDYEQYF. The chain employs TRBV19 and TRBJ2-7; 9 bases match TRBD1. V lost 5 bases, J lost 3 bases, and 5 bases stayed unmatched. There are 14 residues in the CDR3. Per the germline V gene, CDR1 is LNHDA and CDR2 is SQIVND (reference sequence).

The rearrangement joins TRBV19 to TRBJ1-1; 8 nucleotides line up with TRBD1. V was pared by 8 bases and J by 2 bases, with 7 bases of the junction left unmatched. Looked up from germline, CDR1 is LNHDA and CDR2 is SQIVND (reference sequence). The CDR3 extends over 14 amino acids. CDR3 nucleotide sequence: TGTGCCAGTGACAGGGGTGACATTAACACTGAAGCTTTCTTT. Its protein product is CASDRGDINTEAFF.

V and J are TRBV28 and TRBJ1-5; maybe TRBD1 (6 bases). Germline assignment: CDR1 MDHEN and CDR2 SYDVKM. V was clipped by 7 bases and J by 0 bases, with 13 bases between them. This CDR3 has 15 amino acids. The CDR3 bases are TGTGCCAGCATCGACAGGCTCGTTAGCAATCAGCCCCAGCATTTT. The encoded protein is CASIDRLVSNQPQHF.

The genes are TRBV5-5 and TRBJ2-1; the D gene is possibly TRBD1 (6 bases). Trimming removed 4 bases at V and 3 bases at J, with 17 bases between. Per the germline V gene, CDR1 is SGHKS and CDR2 is YYEKEE (reference sequence). The CDR3 contains 16 residues. In nucleotides, the CDR3 is TGTGCCAGCAGCGCGTCGGTCGGACAGAGCTACAATGAGCAGTTCTTC. This translates into CASSASVGQSYNEQFF.

V and J are TRBV28 and TRBJ1-2; tentative D call: TRBD1 (5 bases). V was pared by 3 bases and J by 5 bases, with 31 bases between. Looked up from germline, CDR1 is MDHEN and CDR2 is SYDVKM. The CDR3 loop spans 20 amino acids. Here the CDR3 reads CASSFAAGINILAPKYGYTF. The CDR3 bases are TGTGCCAGCAGTTTCGCAGCAGGGATAAATATATTGGCCCCAAAATATGGCTACACCTTC.

With regard to this clone: Within the sample, other DNA sequences also encode this same CDR3. This sequence joins TRBV19 and TRBJ2-3; 8 bases are a match to TRBD1. Germline V gives CDR1 LNHDA, CDR2 SQIVND (reference sequence). This CDR3 spans 13 amino acids. The junction had 2 bases not matched to a gene; V was cut back by 6 bases and J by 3 bases. CDR3 residues: CASSGQGTDTQYF. Written as DNA, the CDR3 is TGTGCCAGTAGCGGACAGGGTACAGATACGCAGTATTTT. The entire variable domain, with the rest obtained from reference TRBV19 and TRBJ2-3, is as follows: DGGITQSPKYLFRKEGQNVTLSCEQNLNHDAMYWYRQDPGQGLRLIYYSQIVNDFQKGDIAEGYSVSREKKESFPLTVTSAQKNPTAFYLCASSGQGTDTQYFGPGTRLTVL.

Remarks on this clone: An end of the junction differs from the germline gene, which may be a read error. The chain is built from TRBV27 and TRBJ2-1; TRBD2 aligns across 10 bases. The CDR3 contains 15 residues. Per germline, CDR1 MNHEY and CDR2 SMNVEV (reference sequence). CDR3 sequence (DNA): TGTGCCAGCAGATTATCCAGCGGGGGGGCCGATGAGCAGTTCTTC. Amino acid sequence: CASRLSSGGADEQFF.

There are many counts of this clone. The V and J genes are TRBV6-5 and TRBJ1-6, with 7 nucleotides matching TRBD1. Germline CDR1 MNHEY, CDR2 SVGAGI. V lost 4 bases to trimming and J lost 6 bases; unmatched junction nucleotides: 3. There are 14 residues in the CDR3. CDR3 in DNA: TGTGCCAGCAGTTGGGGGACAGCTAATTCACCCCTCCACTTT. Its protein is CASSWGTANSPLHF.

The chain couples TRBV14 to TRBJ2-3; possibly TRBD2 for D (7 bases). Between the trimmed V and J ends, which lost 2 bases and 4 bases, there was a span of 16 bases. The CDR3 is 16 amino acids. The germline CDR1 and CDR2 sequences are SGHDN and FVKESK. CDR3 DNA: TGTGCCAGCAGCCAATACGGGGGGCTAGCCTCAGATACGCAGTATTTT. Translated, it gives CASSQYGGLASDTQYF.

V usage is TRBV9 and J usage is TRBJ2-1; 9 bases are shared with TRBD1. Per germline, CDR1 SGDLS and CDR2 YYNGEE. J was trimmed by 3 bases and V by 3 bases; bases with no gene match: 4. The CDR3 extends over 15 amino acids. The CDR3 here is CASSETGGYYNEQFF. The DNA of the CDR3 is TGTGCCAGCAGCGAAACAGGGGGCTACTACAATGAGCAGTTCTTC.

The rearrangement links TRBV7-7 to TRBJ2-2; 7 bases align to TRBD2. The CDR3 is 20 residues long. J lost 0 bases, V lost 2 bases, and 15 bases had no gene match. From germline, CDR1 is SSHAT and CDR2 FNYEAQ (reference sequence). In DNA, the CDR3 is TGTGCCAGCAGCTTAAGATCCTCCAGCCCTCGGGGGGCGAACACCGGGGAGCTGTTTTTT. Protein: CASSLRSSSPRGANTGELFF. Looking up the rest from reference TRBV7-7 and TRBJ2-2 gives the full variable domain: GAGVSQSPRYKVTKRGQDVTLRCDPISSHATLYWYQQALGQGPEFLTYFNYEAQPDKSGLPSDRFSAERPEGSISTLTIQRTEQRDSAMYRCASSLRSSSPRGANTGELFFGEGSRLTVL.

The chain employs TRBV13 and TRBJ2-3, with 9 bases aligning to TRBD2. Unmatched junction bases numbered 6, after V lost 5 bases and J lost 0 bases. This CDR3 is built from 16 residues. Germline-derived CDR1 and CDR2 are PRHDT and FYEKMQ (reference sequence). The CDR3 is CASSVNSGRSTDTQYF. The CDR3 nucleotides read TGTGCCAGCAGCGTAAATAGCGGGAGAAGCACAGATACGCAGTATTTT.

This clone has only one observation. The chain is built from TRBV10-1 and TRBJ1-1; TRBD1 aligns across 9 bases. This CDR3 has 15 amino acids. Per the germline V gene, CDR1 is WNHNN and CDR2 is SYGVQD (reference sequence). Unmatched junction bases numbered 10, after V lost 5 bases and J lost 6 bases. CDR3 region: CASSSAGQGISEAFF. The CDR3 DNA is TGCGCCAGCAGTTCGGCGGGACAGGGTATCTCTGAAGCTTTCTTT.

The chain links TRBV9 to TRBJ1-6, with D unclear. This CDR3 is built from 13 residues. Trimming took off 0 bases at V and 7 bases at J, with 5 bases between the two ends. The germline gives CDR1 SGDLS, CDR2 YYNGEE. Here the CDR3 DNA reads TGTGCCAGCAGCGTAGCGGGGAATTCACCCCTCCACTTT. The encoded protein is CASSVAGNSPLHF.

This clone has more than one count but fewer than ten. V gene TRBV7-9 combines with J gene TRBJ1-1; D unclear. The V and J ends lost 2 bases and 6 bases respectively, with 10 bases between them. Germline assignment: CDR1 SEHNR and CDR2 FQNEAQ (reference sequence). The CDR3 is made up of 13 amino acids. CDR3 residues: CASSLSQFSEAFF. In DNA, the CDR3 is TGTGCCAGCAGCTTATCGCAGTTTTCTGAAGCTTTCTTT.

The V call is TRBV24-1, the J call TRBJ2-5; D remains unclear. This CDR3 comprises 13 residues. V lost 3 bases and J 4 bases, leaving 8 bases between the germline ends. Germline V gene data show CDR1 as KGHDR and CDR2 as SFDVKD. This CDR3 is CATSDELRETQYF. The CDR3 region has the DNA TGTGCCACCAGTGATGAGTTACGAGAGACCCAGTACTTC.